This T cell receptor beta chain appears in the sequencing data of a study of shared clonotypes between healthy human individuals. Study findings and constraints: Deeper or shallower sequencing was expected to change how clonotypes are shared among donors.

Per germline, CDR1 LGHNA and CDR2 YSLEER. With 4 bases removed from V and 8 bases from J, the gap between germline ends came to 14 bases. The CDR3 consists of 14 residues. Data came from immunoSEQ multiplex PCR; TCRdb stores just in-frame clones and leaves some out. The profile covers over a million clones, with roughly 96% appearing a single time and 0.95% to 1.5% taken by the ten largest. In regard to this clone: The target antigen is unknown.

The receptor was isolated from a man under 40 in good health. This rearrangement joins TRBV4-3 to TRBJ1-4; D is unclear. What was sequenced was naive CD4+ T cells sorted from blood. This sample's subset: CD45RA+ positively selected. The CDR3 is CASSPVGIEEKLFF. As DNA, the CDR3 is TGCGCCAGCAGCCCGGTAGGGATTGAGGAAAAACTGTTTTTT.